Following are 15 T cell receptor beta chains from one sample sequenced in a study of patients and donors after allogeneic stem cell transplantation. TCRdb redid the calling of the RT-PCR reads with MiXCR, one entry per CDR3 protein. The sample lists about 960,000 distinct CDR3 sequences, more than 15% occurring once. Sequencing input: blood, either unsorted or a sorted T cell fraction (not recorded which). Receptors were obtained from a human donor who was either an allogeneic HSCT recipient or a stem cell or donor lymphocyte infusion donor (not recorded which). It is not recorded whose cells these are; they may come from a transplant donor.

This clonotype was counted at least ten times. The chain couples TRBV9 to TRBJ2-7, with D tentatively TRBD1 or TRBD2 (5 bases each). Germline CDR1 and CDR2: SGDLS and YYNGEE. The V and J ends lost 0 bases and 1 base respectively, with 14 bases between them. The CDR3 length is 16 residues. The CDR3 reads CASSVDEGTASYEQYF. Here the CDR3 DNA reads TGTGCCAGCAGCGTAGATGAAGGGACCGCGTCCTACGAGCAGTACTTC.

The CDR3 DNA reads as TGCAGTGCTATTGGACAGGGGTCCGGTCAGCCCCAGCATTTT. Protein product: CSAIGQGSGQPQHF. The rearrangement joins TRBV20-1 to TRBJ1-5; 9 nucleotides align to TRBD1. J gave up 6 bases and V 4 bases, and 7 bases lay outside the gene matches. Germline V gives CDR1 DFQATT, CDR2 SNEGSKA (reference sequence). The CDR3 covers 14 residues.

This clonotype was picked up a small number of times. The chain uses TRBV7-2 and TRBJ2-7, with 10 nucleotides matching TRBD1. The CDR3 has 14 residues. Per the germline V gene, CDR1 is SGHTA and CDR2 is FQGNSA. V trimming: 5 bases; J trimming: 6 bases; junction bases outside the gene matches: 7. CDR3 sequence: CASSADRGVSEQYF. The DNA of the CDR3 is TGTGCCAGCAGCGCGGACAGGGGGGTAAGCGAGCAGTACTTC.

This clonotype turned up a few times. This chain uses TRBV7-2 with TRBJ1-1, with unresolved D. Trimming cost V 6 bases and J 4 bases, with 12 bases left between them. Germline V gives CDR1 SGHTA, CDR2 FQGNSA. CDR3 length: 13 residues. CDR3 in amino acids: CASSGPWGTEAFF. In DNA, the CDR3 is TGTGCCAGCAGTGGGCCCTGGGGCACTGAAGCTTTCTTT.

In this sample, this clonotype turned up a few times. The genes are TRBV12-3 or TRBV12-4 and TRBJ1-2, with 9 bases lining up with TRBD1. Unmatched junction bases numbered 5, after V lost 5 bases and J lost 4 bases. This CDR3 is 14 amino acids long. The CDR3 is CASSTQGAGYGYTF. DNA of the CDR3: TGTGCCAGCAGTACACAGGGGGCAGGCTATGGCTACACCTTC.

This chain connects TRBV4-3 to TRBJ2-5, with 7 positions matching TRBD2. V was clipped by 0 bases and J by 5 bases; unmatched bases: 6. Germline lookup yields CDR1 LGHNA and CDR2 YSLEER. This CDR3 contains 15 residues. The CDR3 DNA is TGCGCCAGCAGCCAAGACTGGGGAGCGGGGGAGACCCAGTACTTC. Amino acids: CASSQDWGAGETQYF.

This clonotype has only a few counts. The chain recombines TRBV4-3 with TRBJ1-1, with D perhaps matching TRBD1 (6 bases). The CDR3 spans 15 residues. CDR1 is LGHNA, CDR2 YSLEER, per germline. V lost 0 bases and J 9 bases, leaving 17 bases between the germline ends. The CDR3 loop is CASSQDRGTGNKAFF. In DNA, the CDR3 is TGCGCCAGCAGCCAAGATCGGGGTACAGGGAACAAAGCTTTCTTT.

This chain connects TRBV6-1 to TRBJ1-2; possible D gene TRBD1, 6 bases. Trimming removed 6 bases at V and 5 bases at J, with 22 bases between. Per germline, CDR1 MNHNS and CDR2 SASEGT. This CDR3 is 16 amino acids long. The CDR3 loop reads CASSRTDRATTYGYTF. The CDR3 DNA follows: TGTGCCAGCAGCCGCACGGACAGAGCGACTACTTATGGCTACACCTTC.

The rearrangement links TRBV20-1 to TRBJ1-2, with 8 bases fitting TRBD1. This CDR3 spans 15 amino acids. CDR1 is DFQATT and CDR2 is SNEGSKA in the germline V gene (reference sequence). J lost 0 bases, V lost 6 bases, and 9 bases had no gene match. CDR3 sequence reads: CSAARTGKANYGYTF. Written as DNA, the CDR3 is TGCAGTGCAGCCCGGACAGGGAAAGCTAACTATGGCTACACCTTC.

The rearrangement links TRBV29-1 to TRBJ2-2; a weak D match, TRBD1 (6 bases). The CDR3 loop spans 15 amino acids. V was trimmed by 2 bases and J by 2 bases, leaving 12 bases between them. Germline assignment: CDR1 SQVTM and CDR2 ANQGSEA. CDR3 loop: CSVETGHTNTGELFF. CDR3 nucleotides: TGCAGCGTTGAAACGGGACATACTAACACCGGGGAGCTGTTTTTT.

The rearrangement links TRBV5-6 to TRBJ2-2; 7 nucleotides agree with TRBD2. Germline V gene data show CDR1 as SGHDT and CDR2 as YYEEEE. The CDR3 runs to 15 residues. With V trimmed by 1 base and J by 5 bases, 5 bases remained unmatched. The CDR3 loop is CASSLWTRGTGELFF. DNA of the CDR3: TGTGCCAGCAGCTTGTGGACTAGAGGTACCGGGGAGCTGTTTTTT.

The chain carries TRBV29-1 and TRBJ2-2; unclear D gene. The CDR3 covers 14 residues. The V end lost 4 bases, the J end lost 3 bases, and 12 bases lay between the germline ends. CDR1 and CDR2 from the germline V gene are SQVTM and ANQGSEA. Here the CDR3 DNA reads TGCAGCGTTGGATTTGTGGTGGACACCGGGGAGCTGTTTTTT. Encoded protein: CSVGFVVDTGELFF.

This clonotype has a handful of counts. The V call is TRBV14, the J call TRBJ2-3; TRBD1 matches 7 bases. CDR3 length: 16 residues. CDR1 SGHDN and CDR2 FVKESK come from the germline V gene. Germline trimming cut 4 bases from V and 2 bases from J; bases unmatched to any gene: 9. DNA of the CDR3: TGTGCCAGCAGCCTTGGACAGGCAAGGTTCACAGATACGCAGTATTTT. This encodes CASSLGQARFTDTQYF.

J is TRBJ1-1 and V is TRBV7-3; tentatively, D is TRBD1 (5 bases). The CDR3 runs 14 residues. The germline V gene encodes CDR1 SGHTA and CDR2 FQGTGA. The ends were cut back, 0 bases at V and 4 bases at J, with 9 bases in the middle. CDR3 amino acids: CASSLTRGITEAFF. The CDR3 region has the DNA TGTGCCAGCAGCTTAACTCGGGGGATCACTGAAGCTTTCTTT.

CDR3 region: CASKLGHKGEAFF. DNA of the CDR3: TGTGCCAGCAAGTTGGGTCATAAGGGTGAAGCTTTCTTT. The chain has TRBV2 and TRBJ1-1; D not certain. The V and J ends lost 7 bases and 7 bases respectively, with 16 bases between them. This CDR3 comprises 13 residues. Germline V gives CDR1 SNHLY, CDR2 FYNNEI.